The 5 T cell receptor beta chains below all came from one sample that was sequenced in a study of T-cell reconstitution after alpha-beta-depleted transplantation in children. Unique molecular identifiers tagged the TCRbeta library. MiXCR, run by TCRdb on the PCR reads, gives a single entry per CDR3 protein. The repertoire holds about 140,000 distinct CDR3 sequences, with 8% to 10% as singletons. This specimen consisted of PBMCs, mostly from graft donor cells, obtained 180 days after TCRalphabeta/CD19-depleted stem cell transplant. These receptors all come from a female patient between 2 and 15 years old who had a stem cell transplant for congenital amegakaryocytic thrombocytopenia, so the T cells may come from the graft donor.

This clonotype has just a few counts. The V and J genes are TRBV7-2 and TRBJ2-5; the D gene is possibly TRBD2 (5 bases). Trimming left V 0 bases short and J 2 bases short, with 10 bases between. Germline loops: CDR1 SGHTA, CDR2 FQGNSA. The CDR3 spans 15 residues. CDR3 coding DNA: TGTGCCAGCAGCTTAGCCCAGGCGGGTCAAGAGACCCAGTACTTC. This codes for CASSLAQAGQETQYF.

This clonotype has only a few counts. The chain employs TRBV11-2 and TRBJ2-7; a weak D match, TRBD1 (6 bases). Germline V gene lookup returns CDR1 SGHAT and CDR2 FQNNGV. This CDR3 comprises 15 residues. The V gene lost 0 bases and the J gene lost 1 base, with 10 bases spanning the gap. The CDR3 sequence is CASSLEATGSYEQYF. CDR3 DNA: TGTGCCAGCAGCTTAGAAGCGACAGGATCCTACGAGCAGTACTTC. Using reference TRBV11-2 and TRBJ2-7 for the parts outside the CDR3, the full variable domain is EAGVAQSPRYKIIEKRQSVAFWCNPISGHATLYWYQQILGQGPKLLIQFQNNGVVDDSQLPKDRFSAERLKGVDSTLKIQPAKLEDSAVYLCASSLEATGSYEQYFGPGTRLTVT.

This clonotype has more than one count but fewer than ten. This chain uses TRBV6-2 or TRBV6-3 with TRBJ1-1; D is undetermined. Trimming stripped 4 bases from V and 0 bases from J, with 6 bases between. CDR3 length: 13 amino acids. Germline V gives CDR1 MNHEY, CDR2 SVGEGT. The CDR3 nucleotides are TGTGCCAGCAGTTTCTTAATGAACACTGAAGCTTTCTTT. Translated: CASSFLMNTEAFF.

This clonotype was observed at least ten times. The J gene is TRBJ1-3, the V gene TRBV12-3 or TRBV12-4; D is perhaps TRBD1 (5 bases). Trimming removed 3 bases at V and 7 bases at J, with 16 bases between. The CDR3 is 15 amino acids. CDR3 region: CASSFWSDWGNTIYF. Here the CDR3 DNA reads TGTGCCAGCAGTTTTTGGTCTGACTGGGGGAACACCATATATTTT.

At least ten counts were recorded for this clonotype. This chain joins TRBV20-1 and TRBJ2-7; possible D gene TRBD2, 6 bases. In germline, CDR1 is DFQATT, CDR2 SNEGSKA (reference sequence). The V gene lost 2 bases and the J gene lost 4 bases, with 15 bases spanning the gap. The CDR3 consists of 14 residues. The CDR3 DNA is TGCAGTGCTAGACCGACCAGACGGGAGTACGAGCAGTACTTC. Translating gives CSARPTRREYEQYF.